A selection of T cell receptor beta chains follows, all from one sample in a study of shared clonotypes between healthy human individuals. The data were produced by immunoSEQ multiplex PCR, yet TCRdb's version contains in-frame clones alone and is incomplete. This sample has around 2.5 million clones; 80% to 95% occur once, and the top ten carry 0.36%. Sequenced material: naive CD4+ T cells from PBMCs. The receptors derive from a man younger than 35 in good health. Some clones in this sample may be carry-over from other donors' samples. Each CDR3 is given with its conserved first and last residue. A D gene is named only where the DNA matches it firmly. Clone size is given for some rows only: seen once, a few or many times, or a class if the clone is expanded.

clone size: NA; V gene: TRBV4-1; CDR3 length: 16; D gene: TRBD1; J gene: TRBJ2-7; CDR3 DNA: TGCGCCAGCAGCCAAATCGGGACAGGGTACTCCTACGAGCAGTACTTC; CDR3 protein: CASSQIGTGYSYEQYF
clone size: NA; V gene: TRBV28; CDR3 length: 14; D gene: NA; J gene: TRBJ2-6; CDR3 DNA: TGTGCCAGCACCTCTAGGGCTGGGGCCAACGTCCTGACTTTC; CDR3 protein: CASTSRAGANVLTF
clone size: NA; V gene: TRBV9; CDR3 length: 15; D gene: NA; J gene: TRBJ1-4; CDR3 DNA: TGTGCCAGCAGTAAAATGCCCAGTCTTAATGAAAAACTGTTTTTT; CDR3 protein: CASSKMPSLNEKLFF
clone size: NA; V gene: TRBV28; CDR3 length: 15; D gene: TRBD1; J gene: TRBJ2-1; CDR3 DNA: TGTGCCAGCGTGGTAGTGGGACAGGGATACAATGAGCAGTTCTTC; CDR3 protein: CASVVVGQGYNEQFF
clone size: NA; V gene: TRBV29-1; CDR3 length: 14; D gene: TRBD2; J gene: TRBJ2-7; CDR3 DNA: TGCAGCGTCGATGTAGCGGGAAACTCCTACGAGCAGTACTTC; CDR3 protein: CSVDVAGNSYEQYF
clone size: NA; V gene: TRBV5-1; CDR3 length: 16; D gene: NA; J gene: TRBJ1-2; CDR3 DNA: TGCGCCAGCAGCTTGGACGGGGCTCGAATGGTCTATGGCTACACCTTC; CDR3 protein: CASSLDGARMVYGYTF
clone size: NA; V gene: TRBV28; CDR3 length: 15; D gene: TRBD1; J gene: TRBJ1-5; CDR3 DNA: TGTGCCAGCAGTCCCCGGACAGGCTACAATCAGCCCCAGCATTTT; CDR3 protein: CASSPRTGYNQPQHF
clone size: NA; V gene: TRBV28; CDR3 length: 15; D gene: TRBD2; J gene: TRBJ2-1; CDR3 DNA: TGTGCCAGCAGTGAGGCTAGCGGGGGGTACAATGAGCAGTTCTTC; CDR3 protein: CASSEASGGYNEQFF
clone size: NA; V gene: TRBV4-2; CDR3 length: 13; D gene: NA; J gene: TRBJ2-5; CDR3 DNA: TGTGCCAGCAGCCGCAGGACCCAAGAGACCCAGTACTTC; CDR3 protein: CASSRRTQETQYF
clone size: NA; V gene: TRBV6-5; CDR3 length: 15; D gene: NA; J gene: TRBJ2-5; CDR3 DNA: TGTGCCAGCAGTTACACGGGGCTGCATAGGGAGACCCAGTACTTC; CDR3 protein: CASSYTGLHRETQYF
clone size: NA; V gene: TRBV2; CDR3 length: 14; D gene: NA; J gene: TRBJ1-6; CDR3 DNA: TGTGCCAGCCAAGTTGGGGTGGGCAATTCACCCCTCCACTTT; CDR3 protein: CASQVGVGNSPLHF
clone size: few; V gene: TRBV4-1; CDR3 length: 17; D gene: NA; J gene: TRBJ1-5; CDR3 DNA: TGCGCCAGCAGCCTGAGCACGGGACGGTATAGCAATCAGCCCCAGCATTTT; CDR3 protein: CASSLSTGRYSNQPQHF
clone size: NA; V gene: TRBV6-6; CDR3 length: 16; D gene: TRBD2; J gene: TRBJ2-2; CDR3 DNA: TGTGCCAGCAGTTATCTAGCGGCCTCGCCGGCCGGGGAGCTGTTTTTT; CDR3 protein: CASSYLAASPAGELFF
clone size: NA; V gene: TRBV7-2; CDR3 length: 15; D gene: TRBD1; J gene: TRBJ1-2; CDR3 DNA: TGTGCCAGCAGCTTAGGAAGTACAGGGGGCTGGGGCTACACCTTC; CDR3 protein: CASSLGSTGGWGYTF
clone size: NA; V gene: TRBV6-7; CDR3 length: 13; D gene: NA; J gene: TRBJ2-6; CDR3 DNA: TGTGCCAGCATACAAAGTCGGGCCAACGTCCTGACTTTC; CDR3 protein: CASIQSRANVLTF
clone size: NA; V gene: TRBV29-1; CDR3 length: 15; D gene: TRBD2; J gene: TRBJ2-1; CDR3 DNA: TGCAGCGTTGAAGGTAGGCTAGCGGAGCCCAATGAGCAGTTCTTC; CDR3 protein: CSVEGRLAEPNEQFF
clone size: NA; V gene: TRBV13; CDR3 length: 15; D gene: TRBD2; J gene: TRBJ2-7; CDR3 DNA: TGTGCCAGCAGGCGGCTAGCGGGAGAGGTACGCGAGCAGTACTTC; CDR3 protein: CASRRLAGEVREQYF
clone size: NA; V gene: TRBV9; CDR3 length: 16; D gene: TRBD1; J gene: TRBJ1-4; CDR3 DNA: TGTGCCAGCAGCGAGGGAGGGGGCATCTCTAATGAAAAACTGTTTTTT; CDR3 protein: CASSEGGGISNEKLFF
clone size: once; V gene: TRBV5-1; CDR3 length: 18; D gene: TRBD2; J gene: TRBJ2-1; CDR3 DNA: TGCGCCAGCAGCTCCGACCCTAGCGGGAGTGGCGCCTACAATGAGCAGTTCTTC; CDR3 protein: CASSSDPSGSGAYNEQFF
clone size: NA; V gene: TRBV6-5; CDR3 length: 15; D gene: TRBD1; J gene: TRBJ2-2; CDR3 DNA: TGTGCCAGCAGGCCCACAGGGGGCGGCACCGGGGAGCTGTTTTTT; CDR3 protein: CASRPTGGGTGELFF
clone size: NA; V gene: TRBV28; CDR3 length: 12; D gene: NA; J gene: TRBJ1-2; CDR3 DNA: TGTGCCAGCAGCCCAGGAATCTATGGCTACACCTTC; CDR3 protein: CASSPGIYGYTF
clone size: few; V gene: TRBV14; CDR3 length: 12; D gene: NA; J gene: TRBJ1-1; CDR3 DNA: TGTGCCAGCAGCCAAGGGGACTCAAAAGCTTTCTTT; CDR3 protein: CASSQGDSKAFF
clone size: NA; V gene: TRBV6-5; CDR3 length: 15; D gene: NA; J gene: TRBJ1-6; CDR3 DNA: TGTGCCAGCAGTTTATGGGGAATTAGCAATTCACCCCTCCACTTT; CDR3 protein: CASSLWGISNSPLHF
clone size: NA; V gene: TRBV25-1; CDR3 length: 12; D gene: NA; J gene: TRBJ1-5; CDR3 DNA: TGTGCCAGCAGTTTGTGGGACCAGCCCCAGCATTTT; CDR3 protein: CASSLWDQPQHF
clone size: NA; V gene: TRBV7-9; CDR3 length: 14; D gene: NA; J gene: TRBJ1-3; CDR3 DNA: TGTGCCAGCAGCTTTACACCCTCTGGAAACACCATATATTTT; CDR3 protein: CASSFTPSGNTIYF
clone size: NA; V gene: TRBV5-1; CDR3 length: 14; D gene: TRBD1; J gene: TRBJ1-1; CDR3 DNA: TGCGCCAGCAGCTCCACAGGGGGGAACACTGAAGCTTTCTTT; CDR3 protein: CASSSTGGNTEAFF
clone size: NA; V gene: TRBV5-5; CDR3 length: 14; D gene: TRBD1; J gene: TRBJ1-2; CDR3 DNA: TGTGCCAGCAGCCAGGGGGTCAGGGATGACGGCTACACCTTC; CDR3 protein: CASSQGVRDDGYTF
clone size: NA; V gene: TRBV28; CDR3 length: 16; D gene: NA; J gene: TRBJ2-3; CDR3 DNA: TGTGCCAGCAGTTCGCCCGGGGGGCCTAGCACAGATACGCAGTATTTT; CDR3 protein: CASSSPGGPSTDTQYF
clone size: few; V gene: TRBV28; CDR3 length: 12; D gene: NA; J gene: TRBJ1-1; CDR3 DNA: TGTGCCAGCAGTTTCTGGAACACTGAAGCTTTCTTT; CDR3 protein: CASSFWNTEAFF